This TCR beta chain stems from a study of T cells in narcolepsy. At the level of the study: Healthy controls were enrolled alongside patients with narcolepsy type 1 or type 2.

The CDR3 has 13 amino acids. Per the germline V gene, CDR1 is SGHTA and CDR2 is FQGNSA. The V end was cut by 5 bases, the J end by 6 bases, with 11 bases between. Libraries were prepared by immunoSEQ multiplex PCR; TCRdb keeps only in-frame clonotypes and omits some of them. Of roughly 3,100 clones listed, approximately 65% are singletons. This clone was detected only a few times. Its antigen is not identified. General study results and limits: Comparing one patient's CSF and blood CD4+ clonotypes highlighted HCRT- and TRIB2-specific autoreactive clonotypes.

The sequence was obtained from a human donor with narcolepsy. The chain is built from TRBV7-2 and TRBJ2-1; D is uncertain. Input material: CD45RA- memory CD8+ T cells from PBMCs. CDR3 bases: TGTGCCAGCAGCACGGACGGTCTCAATGAGCAGTTCTTC. Translated: CASSTDGLNEQFF.